One and the same sample provided the 16 T cell receptor beta chains below, sequenced in a study of T cell repertoires in aging, cancer and after chemotherapy. Rearranged V-D-J TRB sequences were amplified with a mixed TRB-A/B primer pool. A single record per CDR3 protein comes from TCRdb applying MiXCR to the multiplex PCR reads. The sample has around 12,000 distinct CDR3 sequences, about 20% seen once. Peripheral blood genomic DNA, not sorted cells or RNA, was the template. The sequenced sample consisted of blood. Receptors originate from a human donor in good health.

The V call is TRBV29-1, the J call TRBJ1-2; 9 nucleotides line up with TRBD1. Germline V gives CDR1 SQVTM, CDR2 ANQGSEA. CDR3 length: 16 amino acids. V was pared by 5 bases and J by 4 bases, with 14 bases of the junction left unmatched. The DNA for the CDR3 is TGCAGCGTTTGGGGCACAACCGGACAGGGGAGCTATGGCTACACCTTC. It encodes CSVWGTTGQGSYGYTF.

CDR3 in DNA: TGTGCCAGCACCGGACTAGTGGGGGGAACAGATACGCAGTATTTT. This translates into CASTGLVGGTDTQYF. V and J are TRBV6-1 and TRBJ2-3; TRBD2 aligns across 7 bases. The CDR3 runs 15 residues. The germline gives CDR1 MNHNS, CDR2 SASEGT. J was trimmed by 3 bases and V by 7 bases; bases with no gene match: 10.

This clonotype was seen a few times. The V gene is TRBV7-9, the J gene TRBJ1-1; D may be TRBD1 (5 bases). V was shortened by 4 bases and J by 0 bases, with 6 bases between the two germline ends. CDR1 SEHNR and CDR2 FQNEAQ come from the germline V gene (reference sequence). This CDR3 spans 13 amino acids. The CDR3 loop reads CASSWTLNTEAFF. The CDR3, as DNA: TGTGCCAGCAGCTGGACATTGAACACTGAAGCTTTCTTT.

V and J are TRBV24-1 and TRBJ2-3; perhaps TRBD2 as D (7 bases). Deletions cut 9 bases from V and 1 base from J, with 10 bases between. CDR3 length: 13 amino acids. Germline CDR1 reads KGHDR; CDR2 reads SFDVKD. This CDR3 is CATSRGRTDTQYF. The CDR3 DNA follows: TGTGCCACCTCGCGGGGGCGCACAGATACGCAGTATTTT.

This clonotype is medium-sized in the sample. This sequence joins TRBV6-5 and TRBJ1-2, with no clear D. The CDR3 runs 16 residues. V lost 5 bases and J lost 3, with 19 bases in between. Germline V gene lookup returns CDR1 MNHEY and CDR2 SVGAGI. The CDR3, as DNA: TGTGCCAGCAGTAGAGGAGTTGGAGGAATCCACTATGGCTACACCTTC. This codes for CASSRGVGGIHYGYTF.

This clonotype was observed at least ten times. The chain is built from TRBV6-5 and TRBJ1-1; D call uncertain. The germline V gene encodes CDR1 MNHEY and CDR2 SVGAGI. The CDR3 extends over 17 amino acids. Trimming removed 2 bases at V and 4 bases at J, with 20 bases between. In nucleotides, the CDR3 is TGTGCCAGCAGTTACGATCATAAGGAGGGTTTGAGCACTGAAGCTTTCTTT. Amino acids: CASSYDHKEGLSTEAFF.

The chain uses TRBV13 and TRBJ2-7; D is perhaps TRBD1 or TRBD2 (5 bases each). This CDR3 contains 14 residues. V lost 5 bases, J lost 0 bases, and 11 bases lay in between. From germline, CDR1 is PRHDT and CDR2 FYEKMQ (reference sequence). CDR3 sequence reads: CASSPPGGSYEQYF. For the CDR3, the DNA is TGTGCCAGCAGCCCCCCTGGGGGCTCCTACGAGCAGTACTTC. The complete variable domain, with remaining parts taken from reference TRBV13 and TRBJ2-7, reads AAGVIQSPRHLIKEKRETATLKCYPIPRHDTVYWYQQGPGQDPQFLISFYEKMQSDKGSIPDRFSAQQFSDYHSELNMSSLELGDSALYFCASSPPGGSYEQYFGPGTRLTVT.

By sample fraction, this clonotype is medium-sized (0.01 to 0.1%). V gene TRBV6-4 combines with J gene TRBJ2-2; D may be TRBD1 (6 bases). CDR1 and CDR2 (germline): MRHNA, SNTAGT. Trimming removed 3 bases at V and 3 bases at J, with 8 bases between. The CDR3 totals 14 residues. The CDR3 DNA is TGTGCCAGCAGTGAAGCAGGGGACACCGGGGAGCTGTTTTTT. Translated, it gives CASSEAGDTGELFF.

A word on this clonotype: This may be a read error, as it is one base from a much larger clone. The V call is TRBV13, the J call TRBJ1-2, with D perhaps TRBD1 (5 bases). The CDR3 runs to 13 residues. The V gene lost 9 bases and the J gene lost 2 bases, with 13 bases spanning the gap. Germline CDR1 reads PRHDT; CDR2 reads FYEKMQ (reference sequence). The CDR3: CARTLGENYGYTF. The CDR3 nucleotides are TGTGCCAGAACCTTAGGGGAGAACTATGGCTACACCTTC.

V is TRBV19 and J is TRBJ1-2; 9 nucleotides align to TRBD1. The CDR3 contains 13 residues. V dropped 7 bases and J dropped 7; count of bases not matched to a gene: 7. In germline, CDR1 is LNHDA, CDR2 SQIVND (reference sequence). DNA of the CDR3: TGTGCCAGTAAGTTGACAGGGGGACGTGGCTACACCTTC. Its protein is CASKLTGGRGYTF.

This chain joins TRBV29-1 and TRBJ1-4; TRBD1 agrees at 10 bases. The CDR3 is 12 amino acids. Germline CDR1 is SQVTM and CDR2 is ANQGSEA. V shed 7 bases and J 6 bases; nucleotides not matched to a gene: 2. The CDR3 loop reads CSAGTGDEKLFF. The CDR3 region has the DNA TGCAGCGCCGGGACAGGGGATGAAAAACTGTTTTTT.

CDR3: CASSGGWGYTGELFF. The CDR3 nucleotides read TGTGCCAGCAGTGGGGGTTGGGGATACACCGGGGAGCTGTTTTTT. The chain uses TRBV25-1 and TRBJ2-2; D uncertain. This CDR3 spans 15 amino acids. Germline V gene lookup returns CDR1 MGHDK and CDR2 SYGVNS. Trimming left V 4 bases short and J 3 bases short, with 12 bases between.

The V gene is TRBV2, the J gene TRBJ2-2; the D is unclear. Trimming took off 4 bases at V and 0 bases at J, with 9 bases between the two ends. CDR1 is SNHLY and CDR2 is FYNNEI in the germline V gene. This CDR3 spans 15 amino acids. Here the CDR3 DNA reads TGTGCCAGCAGTGTTGAGATCGCGAACACCGGGGAGCTGTTTTTT. Translation: CASSVEIANTGELFF.

This clonotype is deemed medium-sized. CDR3 sequence: CASSLGPGTEAFF. The CDR3 nucleotides read TGTGCCAGCAGCTTGGGCCCAGGGACTGAAGCTTTCTTT. This chain connects TRBV5-6 to TRBJ1-1; tentatively, D is TRBD1 (5 bases). V was shortened by 0 bases and J by 5 bases, with 8 bases between the two germline ends. The germline gives CDR1 SGHDT, CDR2 YYEEEE. The CDR3 is 13 amino acids.

This clonotype was seen a few times. The gene calls are TRBV7-2 and TRBJ1-2; D gene uncertain. Deletions cut 5 bases from V and 8 bases from J, with 15 bases between. CDR1 SGHTA and CDR2 FQGNSA come from the germline V gene. The CDR3 has 13 amino acids. For the CDR3, the DNA is TGTGCCAGCAGCCCGGGTAGAGTCATAGGCTACACCTTC. Protein product: CASSPGRVIGYTF.

The sample holds many counts of this clonotype. The V gene is TRBV18, the J gene TRBJ2-7, with a tentative D call TRBD1 (6 bases). V dropped 4 bases and J dropped 5 bases, with 15 bases sitting between them. Per the germline V gene, CDR1 is KGHSH and CDR2 is LQKENI. The CDR3 is 14 amino acids. CDR3 loop: CASSQDQGLHEQYF. DNA of the CDR3: TGTGCCAGCTCACAAGATCAGGGGCTACACGAGCAGTACTTC.